This T cell receptor (beta chain) was observed in a study of beta chain features in type 1 diabetes. Overall study results and limits: An over-representation of cells with high TCR expression could result from cDNA sequencing.

The CDR3 has 15 amino acids. Trimming shortened V by 1 base and J by 8 bases, and 16 bases separated the two germline ends. Germline CDR1 and CDR2: LGHNA and YNFKEQ. Remarks on this clone: Its antigen is currently unknown.

What was sequenced were expressed TCRB transcripts, since all of the isolated RNA had been reverse transcribed. Sequencing of naive, central memory and regulatory T cell samples gave an average of roughly 3.4 million reads. TCRdb's copy holds only in-frame clones and misses some; the assay was immunoSEQ multiplex PCR. The repertoire holds some 900,000 clones, with under 20% as singletons. V and J are TRBV4-2 and TRBJ2-3, with D possibly TRBD2 on 5 matching bases. This receptor was obtained from a young woman in good health. Sequencing used naive CD4+ T cells from blood. The CDR3 loop reads CASSQVWKLEGTQYF. CDR3 nucleotide sequence: TGTGCCAGCAGCCAAGTTTGGAAGCTCGAGGGTACGCAGTATTTT.